This note documents a single T cell receptor beta chain sequence. The germline CDR1 and CDR2 sequences are SNHLY and FYNNEI. The CDR3 contains 14 residues. With 8 bases removed from V and 0 bases from J, the gap between germline ends came to 12 bases. The sample originates from a study of shared clonotypes between healthy human individuals. It was CD45RO-negative cells, positively selected for CCR7, that made up naive CD8 cells, with terminally differentiated effector memory CD45RA+ cells excluded. Profiled with immunoSEQ multiplex PCR; TCRdb holds only in-frame clones, not every one. The profile covers hundreds of thousands of clones, with roughly 96% appearing a single time and roughly 0.12% taken by the ten largest.

The sequence was obtained from a woman in her twenties or thirties in good health. This chain uses TRBV2 with TRBJ2-3; no firm D call. Sequencing was done on a sample of naive CD8+ T cells sorted from blood. The CDR3 DNA sequence: TGTGCCAGCCCGGACCGCACTAGCACAGATACGCAGTATTTT. It translates to CASPDRTSTDTQYF.